These T cell receptor beta chains were read from a single sample in a study of shared clonotypes between healthy human individuals. The method was immunoSEQ multiplex PCR; TCRdb's version includes in-frame clones alone and lacks a portion of them. Among 550,000 to 700,000 clones listed, roughly 72% were seen once. Sequenced: memory CD4+ T cells sorted from blood. All receptors come from a woman younger than 45 in good health. Both conserved end residues are part of each CDR3. A D gene is named only where the DNA matches it firmly. The size of a clone is reported for some rows only, either as once, few or many, or as a class for expanded clones.

.	.	TRBV6-7	TRBJ2-7	CASSLRDTCDEQYF	TGTGCCAGCAGCCTCCGGGACACGTGCGACGAGCAGTACTTC
.	.	TRBV5-5	TRBJ2-7	CASSFSHDYEQYF	TGTGCCAGCAGCTTCTCCCATGACTACGAGCAGTACTTC
.	.	TRBV21-1	TRBJ2-7	CASSLGTSDSYEQYF	TGTGCCAGCAGCCTCGGGACTAGCGACTCCTACGAGCAGTACTTC
.	TRBD1	TRBV28	TRBJ2-7	CASSRDSVFDEQYF	TGTGCCAGCAGCCGGGACAGCGTTTTCGACGAGCAGTACTTC
.	.	TRBV9	TRBJ2-2	CASSGPKRPSNTGELFF	TGTGCCAGCAGCGGCCCTAAGCGGCCCTCGAACACCGGGGAGCTGTTTTTT
.	TRBD1	TRBV28	TRBJ1-5	CASRGPGQGGQPQHF	TGTGCCAGCAGGGGACCGGGACAGGGAGGACAGCCCCAGCATTTT
few	TRBD2	TRBV11-2	TRBJ2-7	CASSSPTGTSGSKVYEQYF	TGTGCCAGCAGCTCGCCCACCGGGACTAGCGGGAGTAAGGTCTACGAGCAGTACTTC
.	TRBD1	TRBV7-8	TRBJ1-6	CASSEKRQGVNSPLHF	TGTGCCAGCAGCGAAAAAAGACAGGGGGTAAATTCACCCCTCCACTTT
.	TRBD1	TRBV2	TRBJ2-1	CASKGQNYNEQFF	TGTGCCAGCAAGGGACAGAATTACAATGAGCAGTTCTTC
.	TRBD1	TRBV5-6	TRBJ2-2	CASSFRTGGLPGELFF	TGTGCCAGCAGCTTTAGGACAGGGGGCCTTCCCGGGGAGCTGTTTTTT
.	TRBD2	TRBV28	TRBJ2-2	CASRRREFTGELFF	TGTGCCAGCAGGCGGCGGGAGTTCACCGGGGAGCTGTTTTTT
.	.	TRBV5-4	TRBJ2-1	CASSLAGAGTEQFF	TGTGCCAGCAGCTTGGCGGGGGCAGGGACTGAGCAGTTCTTC
.	TRBD2	TRBV11-3	TRBJ2-1	CASSLGGTSGSSYNEQFF	TGTGCCAGCAGCTTAGGCGGGACTAGCGGAAGCTCCTACAATGAGCAGTTCTTC
.	.	TRBV9	TRBJ1-6	CASSVGPIDSSPLHF	TGTGCCAGCAGCGTAGGGCCAATAGATAGCTCACCCCTCCACTTT
.	TRBD2	TRBV7-9	TRBJ2-5	CASTRTSVQTQYF	TGTGCCAGCACCCGGACTAGTGTGCAGACCCAGTACTTC
.	.	TRBV15	TRBJ2-5	CATSRGLGQETQYF	TGTGCCACCAGCAGGGGTTTAGGGCAAGAGACCCAGTACTTC
.	.	TRBV7-2	TRBJ2-7	CASGGVRYEQYF	TGTGCCAGCGGAGGGGTACGATACGAGCAGTACTTC
.	TRBD2	TRBV28	TRBJ2-1	CASSILAGGPYPFF	TGTGCCAGCAGCATACTAGCGGGAGGGCCGTATCCATTCTTC
.	.	TRBV5-1	TRBJ2-5	CASRATVQETQYF	TGCGCCAGTAGAGCGACAGTCCAAGAGACCCAGTACTTC
.	.	TRBV11-1	TRBJ1-1	CASSLDRAGTEAFF	TGTGCCAGCAGCTTAGACAGGGCCGGCACTGAAGCTTTCTTT
few	TRBD2	TRBV7-9	TRBJ2-6	CASSLVELAGVVGANVLTF	TGTGCCAGCAGCTTAGTGGAACTAGCGGGAGTGGTTGGGGCCAACGTCCTGACTTTC
.	TRBD1	TRBV19	TRBJ2-7	CASSTPIRGSEQYF	TGTGCCAGTAGTACCCCGATCAGGGGGAGCGAGCAGTACTTC
.	TRBD2	TRBV12-5	TRBJ2-5	CASARTSGSGGGETQYF	TGTGCTAGTGCCCGGACTAGCGGGAGCGGGGGCGGAGAGACCCAGTACTTC
.	.	TRBV27	TRBJ1-5	CACGGQGQPQHF	TGTGCCTGTGGGGGACAAGGGCAGCCCCAGCATTTT
.	.	TRBV28	TRBJ2-3	CASSFEGPDTQYF	TGTGCCAGCAGTTTCGAGGGGCCTGATACGCAGTATTTT
.	TRBD2	TRBV6-5	TRBJ2-7	CASRLAGGRVYEQYF	TGTGCCAGCAGACTAGCGGGAGGGAGGGTGTACGAGCAGTACTTC
.	.	TRBV6-5	TRBJ2-7	CASSGTPYYEQYF	TGTGCCAGCAGTGGGACCCCCTACTACGAGCAGTACTTC
.	TRBD2	TRBV2	TRBJ2-5	CASSEVLWTRFQETQYF	TGTGCCAGCAGTGAAGTGTTATGGACTAGGTTCCAAGAGACCCAGTACTTC
.	.	TRBV2	TRBJ2-7	CASSEGHSYEQYF	TGTGCCAGCAGTGAGGGACATAGCTACGAGCAGTACTTC
few	.	TRBV28	TRBJ1-5	CASSFSGAHNQPQHF	TGTGCCAGCAGTTTTTCAGGGGCGCATAATCAGCCCCAGCATTTT
.	.	TRBV28	TRBJ2-4	CASNAGSVAKNIQYF	TGTGCCAGCAACGCGGGAAGTGTAGCCAAAAACATTCAGTACTTC
.	.	TRBV10-3	TRBJ2-7	CAISEGSGEQYF	TGTGCCATCAGTGAAGGAAGCGGCGAGCAGTACTTC
.	TRBD1	TRBV28	TRBJ1-2	CASSPGQGYGYTF	TGTGCCAGCAGCCCGGGACAGGGTTATGGCTACACCTTC
once	.	TRBV5-1	TRBJ1-1	CASYPGQSNTEAFF	TGCGCCAGCTACCCCGGACAGTCGAACACTGAAGCTTTCTTT
few	TRBD1	TRBV6-1	TRBJ1-1	CASRDREDWTEAFF	TGTGCCAGCAGGGACAGGGAGGATTGGACTGAAGCTTTCTTT
.	.	TRBV27	TRBJ2-7	CASSLIGQPPYEQYF	TGTGCCAGCAGTTTAATTGGACAGCCTCCCTACGAGCAGTACTTC
.	.	TRBV5-1	TRBJ1-2	CASSQTTGGVDGYTF	TGCGCCAGCAGCCAAACAACGGGGGGAGTGGACGGCTACACCTTC